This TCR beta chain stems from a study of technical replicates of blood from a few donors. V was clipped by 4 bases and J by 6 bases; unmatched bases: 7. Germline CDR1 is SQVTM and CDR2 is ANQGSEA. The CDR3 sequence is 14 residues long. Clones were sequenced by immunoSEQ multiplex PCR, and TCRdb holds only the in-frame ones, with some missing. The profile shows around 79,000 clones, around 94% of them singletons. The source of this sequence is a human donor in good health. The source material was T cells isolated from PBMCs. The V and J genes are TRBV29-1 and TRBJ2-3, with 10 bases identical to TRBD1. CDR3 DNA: TGCAGCGTTGCCGGGACAGGGGCCGTGGATACGCAGTATTTT. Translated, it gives CSVAGTGAVDTQYF.